The present T cell receptor beta chain was sequenced within a study of T cell clonality in common variable immunodeficiency. General study results and limits: The cause of increased CVID clonality remains unclear without subpopulation sequencing. CVID subjects had higher TCRbeta clonality than healthy controls, most marked in about a third. Compared with controls, CVID subjects had fewer shared TCRbeta clones.

Germline V CDR1 and CDR2: SEHNR, FQNEAQ (reference sequence). V was trimmed by 4 bases and J by 0 bases, leaving 9 bases between them. The CDR3 has 15 residues. Clones were sequenced by immunoSEQ multiplex PCR, and TCRdb holds only the in-frame ones, with some missing. The sample contains about 47,000 clones, none of them singletons. In this sample, this clone turned up many times. Antigen specificity is unknown. The read ends 3 residues shy of where the CDR3 ends; the end is completed using the germline J gene. Sequenced material: peripheral blood mononuclear cells. This receptor was taken from a person aged 18 to 69 in good health. This chain connects TRBV7-9 to TRBJ1-4; D is uncertain. CDR3 sequence: CASSSRGATNEKLFF. The sequenced CDR3 bases are TGTGCCAGCAGCTCGCGGGGAGCAACTAATGAAAAA.